Below, 27 T cell receptor beta chains from the same sample are listed, as sequenced in a study of OX40 agonist ivuxolimab in advanced cancers. This table comes from immunoSEQ multiplex PCR, and its TCRdb copy is limited to in-frame clones, with some not included. The top ten hold 0.8% to 1% of the sample, which has about 79,000 clones, about 88% seen once. The source was CD4+ or CD8+ T cells sorted from blood, collected in a trial of the OX40 agonist ivuxolimab. The source is an adult with an advanced solid tumor such as melanoma, head and neck, liver or kidney cancer.

The chain links TRBV28 to TRBJ2-7, with D possibly matching TRBD1 (5 bases). The CDR3 is made up of 14 amino acids. Per germline, CDR1 MDHEN and CDR2 SYDVKM. Trimming left V 3 bases short and J 3 bases short, with 12 bases between. In DNA, the CDR3 is TGTGCCAGCAGTTTGCAGGGTGGTGGCTACGAGCAGTACTTC. Translation gives CASSLQGGGYEQYF.

This clone appeared a single time. This sequence joins TRBV7-3 and TRBJ1-1; no clear D gene. The germline V gene encodes CDR1 SGHTA and CDR2 FQGTGA. The CDR3 is 13 amino acids. The V and J ends lost 1 base and 6 bases respectively, with 9 bases between them. The CDR3 DNA sequence: TGTGCCAGCAGCTTAAGTTGGGCGTCTGAAGCTTTCTTT. This encodes CASSLSWASEAFF.

The chain employs TRBV30 and TRBJ1-5, with 11 bases that match TRBD1. Germline CDR1 and CDR2: GTSNPN and SVGIG (reference sequence). With V trimmed by 3 bases and J by 2 bases, 0 bases remained unmatched. This CDR3 has 14 amino acids. CDR3 in DNA: TGTGCCTGGAGGGGACAGGGGGGCAATCAGCCCCAGCATTTT. Protein: CAWRGQGGNQPQHF.

The J gene is TRBJ2-3, the V gene TRBV6-6, with D uncertain. Germline V lookup: CDR1 MNHNY, CDR2 SVGAGI (reference sequence). This CDR3 has 15 residues. V lost 2 bases, J lost 6 bases, and 15 bases lay in between. CDR3 coding DNA: TGTGCCAGCAGTTACATGGCAACTGGTCTGGATACGCAGTATTTT. This gives the protein CASSYMATGLDTQYF.

In regard to this clone: Additional DNA sequences in this sample encode the identical CDR3. The rearrangement uses TRBV4-1 and TRBJ1-3; perhaps TRBD1 as D (5 bases). The CDR3 sequence is 15 residues long. The ends were cut back, 2 bases at V and 4 bases at J, with 12 bases in the middle. CDR1 is MGHRA and CDR2 is YSYEKL in the germline V gene. The CDR3 loop is CASSQRNRIGNTIYF. In DNA form, the CDR3 reads TGCGCCAGCAGCCAAAGAAACAGGATCGGAAACACCATATATTTT.

This sequence joins TRBV4-1 and TRBJ2-2; 7 nucleotides align to TRBD2. With 4 bases clipped from V and 6 bases from J, the junction kept 8 bases outside the gene matches. Per germline, CDR1 MGHRA and CDR2 YSYEKL. CDR3 length: 15 amino acids. CDR3 sequence: CASSPLGLPSGELFF. The CDR3 nucleotides are TGCGCCAGCAGCCCCCTGGGACTACCCTCCGGGGAGCTGTTTTTT.

The DNA of the CDR3 is TGTGCCAGCATTTCTTCCAGTCCCACCGGGGAGCTGTTTTTT. It translates to CASISSSPTGELFF. V usage is TRBV6-1 and J usage is TRBJ2-2; D ambiguous. In germline, CDR1 is MNHNS, CDR2 SASEGT. The CDR3 spans 14 residues. Trimming removed 7 bases at V and 4 bases at J, with 13 bases between.

This chain links TRBV5-6 with TRBJ2-7, with 7 bases identical to TRBD2. This CDR3 comprises 14 residues. The ends lost 4 bases at V and 2 bases at J; junction bases unmatched: 6. Looked up from germline, CDR1 is SGHDT and CDR2 is YYEEEE. The CDR3 DNA sequence: TGTGCCAGCAGCCGACTAGCTAAACCCTACGAGCAGTACTTC. Its translation: CASSRLAKPYEQYF.

The chain links TRBV7-3 to TRBJ2-2; maybe TRBD1 (5 bases). Germline V lookup: CDR1 SGHTA, CDR2 FQGTGA. The CDR3 contains 14 residues. The V end was cut by 2 bases, the J end by 4 bases, with 8 bases between. The CDR3: CASSLLQVTGELFF. The CDR3 DNA is TGTGCCAGCAGCTTATTACAGGTCACCGGGGAGCTGTTTTTT.

V and J are TRBV6-5 and TRBJ2-7; 9 nucleotides match TRBD1. The CDR3 spans 14 residues. The germline V gene has CDR1 MNHEY and CDR2 SVGAGI. With 7 bases clipped from V and 1 base from J, the junction kept 5 bases outside the gene matches. The CDR3 reads CASIPGTGSYEQYF. CDR3 DNA sequence: TGTGCCAGCATCCCCGGGACAGGGTCCTACGAGCAGTACTTC.

The V and J genes are TRBV5-6 and TRBJ2-1, with a possible D match to TRBD2 (6 bases). CDR3 length: 12 amino acids. The V gene lost 2 bases and the J gene lost 8 bases, with 8 bases spanning the gap. Germline V gene sequence: CDR1 SGHDT, CDR2 YYEEEE. CDR3 protein: CASSLAGDEQFF. The CDR3 bases are TGTGCCAGCAGCTTAGCGGGCGATGAGCAGTTCTTC. The full variable domain, completed using reference TRBV5-6 and TRBJ2-1, is DAGVTQSPTHLIKTRGQQVTLRCSPKSGHDTVSWYQQALGQGPQFIFQYYEEEERQRGNFPDRFSGHQFPNYSSELNVNALLLGDSALYLCASSLAGDEQFFGPGTRLTVL.

This sequence joins TRBV18 and TRBJ1-3; possible D gene TRBD1, 6 bases. Looked up from germline, CDR1 is KGHSH and CDR2 is LQKENI. The CDR3 spans 17 residues. Trimming stripped 3 bases from V and 4 bases from J, with 19 bases between. CDR3 sequence (DNA): TGTGCCAGCTCACCCTACAAAGGACAGCCCGGCGGAAACACCATATATTTT. This translates into CASSPYKGQPGGNTIYF.

The chain carries TRBV7-2 and TRBJ1-2; D is unresolved. This CDR3 is built from 12 residues. Germline V gene sequence: CDR1 SGHTA, CDR2 FQGNSA. V dropped 1 base and J dropped 7 bases, with 7 bases sitting between them. CDR3: CASSLEKGGYTF. CDR3 bases: TGTGCCAGCAGCTTAGAAAAGGGTGGCTACACCTTC.

The chain carries TRBV7-9 and TRBJ2-3, with D tentatively TRBD1 (6 bases). Germline V CDR1 and CDR2: SEHNR, FQNEAQ (reference sequence). The germline V and J ends were trimmed by 3 bases and 6 bases, with 10 bases remaining between them. This CDR3 has 13 residues. In nucleotides, the CDR3 is TGTGCCAGCAGCTTGGGAACAGGGGATACGCAGTATTTT. Translated: CASSLGTGDTQYF.

The chain links TRBV18 to TRBJ1-1; D gene ambiguous. This CDR3 has 13 amino acids. V shed 6 bases and J shed 7 bases, with 15 bases lying between them. CDR1 is KGHSH and CDR2 is LQKENI in the germline V gene. The CDR3 region has the DNA TGTGCCAGCTCCCACGTAGAAACACTTGAAGCTTTCTTT. This codes for CASSHVETLEAFF.

The genes are TRBV13 and TRBJ1-3; weak D call: TRBD1 (5 bases). Trimming removed 5 bases from V and 3 bases from J, with 14 bases in between. The CDR3 length is 15 residues. CDR1 PRHDT and CDR2 FYEKMQ come from the germline V gene (reference sequence). DNA for the CDR3: TGTGCCAGCAGCCTACTACAGGACTTTGGAAACACCATATATTTT. Translating gives CASSLLQDFGNTIYF. The full variable domain, in which reference TRBV13 and TRBJ1-3 provide the parts outside the CDR3, is AAGVIQSPRHLIKEKRETATLKCYPIPRHDTVYWYQQGPGQDPQFLISFYEKMQSDKGSIPDRFSAQQFSDYHSELNMSSLELGDSALYFCASSLLQDFGNTIYFGEGSWLTVV.

This chain links TRBV29-1 with TRBJ1-2; TRBD1 might be the D (5 bases). V gave up 5 bases and J gave up 0 bases, with 7 bases separating them. The germline V gene has CDR1 SQVTM and CDR2 ANQGSEA. The CDR3 has 12 residues. The CDR3 bases are TGCAGCGTTCAAGGGGCTAACTATGGCTACACCTTC. Protein product: CSVQGANYGYTF.

This clone has more than one count but fewer than ten. Additional DNA sequences in this sample encode the identical CDR3. The chain is built from TRBV9 and TRBJ1-4; 7 positions match TRBD1. Looked up from germline, CDR1 is SGDLS and CDR2 is YYNGEE. The J segment lost 7 bases and the V segment lost 0 bases, leaving 0 bases of the junction unmatched. The CDR3 runs 13 residues. DNA of the CDR3: TGTGCCAGCAGCGTAGAGGGGGCTGAAAAACTGTTTTTT. Protein sequence: CASSVEGAEKLFF.

The chain combines TRBV7-3 with TRBJ2-7; D gene unclear. This CDR3 has 13 amino acids. V dropped 0 bases and J dropped 4 bases, with 7 bases sitting between them. Germline V gene data show CDR1 as SGHTA and CDR2 as FQGTGA. CDR3 in amino acids: CASSLTGDYEQYF. Here the CDR3 DNA reads TGTGCCAGCAGCTTAACTGGCGATTACGAGCAGTACTTC.

The V gene is TRBV6-6, the J gene TRBJ1-5; 8 bases line up with TRBD1. The CDR3 has 14 residues. Germline lookup yields CDR1 MNHNY and CDR2 SVGAGI (reference sequence). V shed 4 bases, J shed 7 bases, and the junction held 6 bases outside the gene matches. The CDR3 loop is CASSWTGRGQPQHF. The CDR3 DNA reads TGTGCCAGCAGTTGGACAGGGCGGGGGCAGCCCCAGCATTTT.

The chain combines TRBV19 with TRBJ2-1, with 12 bases identical to TRBD2. CDR3 length equals 15 residues. Germline V gene sequence: CDR1 LNHDA, CDR2 SQIVND (reference sequence). Trimming removed 5 bases from V and 12 bases from J; junction bases left unmatched: 11. The CDR3 bases are TGTGCCAGTAGTCTTGGACTAGCGGGAACGGCAGGGCAGTTCTTC. Its protein is CASSLGLAGTAGQFF.

The chain employs TRBV27 and TRBJ1-1; 8 positions agree with TRBD1. From germline, CDR1 is MNHEY and CDR2 SMNVEV (reference sequence). Germline trimming cut 2 bases from V and 5 bases from J; bases unmatched to any gene: 10. The CDR3 is 16 residues long. DNA for the CDR3: TGTGCCAGCAGTTTACTTACCGGGACAGGTCGAACTGAAGCTTTCTTT. Residues: CASSLLTGTGRTEAFF.

This chain connects TRBV5-1 to TRBJ2-1, with 10 bases aligning to TRBD2. The J segment lost 8 bases and the V segment lost 4 bases, leaving 9 bases of the junction unmatched. Germline values: CDR1 SGHRS, CDR2 YFSETQ. This CDR3 spans 15 amino acids. The CDR3 nucleotides are TGCGCCAGCAGCCTCACTAGCGGGACGAAGTATGAGCAGTTCTTC. Protein: CASSLTSGTKYEQFF.

The chain combines TRBV5-3 with TRBJ2-1; TRBD2 aligns across 7 bases. TRBV5-3 is an ORF for which the function is uncertain. Trimming cost V 4 bases and J 0 bases; bases outside gene matches: 13. This CDR3 is 18 amino acids long. The CDR3: CARSPPGKRGPSYNEQFF. CDR3 in DNA: TGTGCCAGAAGCCCCCCCGGGAAGCGGGGACCCTCCTACAATGAGCAGTTCTTC.

The rearrangement uses TRBV6-6 and TRBJ2-2; the match to TRBD1 covers 8 bases. CDR3 length equals 15 residues. V lost 6 bases, J lost 6 bases, and 9 bases stayed unmatched. The germline V gene has CDR1 MNHNY and CDR2 SVGAGI (reference sequence). The CDR3, as DNA: TGTGCCAGCAGGTCAGGGGGCGGGAAGGCCGGGGAGCTGTTTTTT. This encodes CASRSGGGKAGELFF.

The chain is built from TRBV4-1 and TRBJ1-5; 8 bases map to TRBD1. Germline CDR1 MGHRA, CDR2 YSYEKL. The ends lost 2 bases at V and 2 bases at J; junction bases unmatched: 2. This CDR3 comprises 15 residues. CDR3 amino acids: CASSQSTGGNQPQHF. The CDR3 DNA reads TGCGCCAGCAGCCAATCGACAGGGGGCAATCAGCCCCAGCATTTT.

This clone was seen a few times. Here the CDR3 reads CASSQAFSGSGGDTQYF. For the CDR3, the DNA is TGTGCCAGCAGCCAAGCCTTCAGCGGGAGTGGGGGAGATACGCAGTATTTT. This chain connects TRBV4-2 to TRBJ2-3, with TRBD2 matching 8 bases. V dropped 1 base and J dropped 5; count of bases not matched to a gene: 11. This CDR3 has 17 residues. Germline V gene data show CDR1 as LGHNA and CDR2 as YNFKEQ.